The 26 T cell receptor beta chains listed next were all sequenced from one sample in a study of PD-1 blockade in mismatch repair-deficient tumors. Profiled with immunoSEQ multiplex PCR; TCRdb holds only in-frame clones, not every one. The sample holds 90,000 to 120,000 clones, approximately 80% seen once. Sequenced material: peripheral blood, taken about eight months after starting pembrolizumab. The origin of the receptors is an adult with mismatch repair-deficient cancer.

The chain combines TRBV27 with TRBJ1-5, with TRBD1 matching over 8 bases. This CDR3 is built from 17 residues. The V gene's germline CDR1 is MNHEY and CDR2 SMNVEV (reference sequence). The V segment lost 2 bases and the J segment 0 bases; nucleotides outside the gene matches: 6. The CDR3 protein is CASSLKGQGNSNQPQHF. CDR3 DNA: TGTGCCAGCAGTTTAAAAGGACAGGGTAATAGCAATCAGCCCCAGCATTTT.

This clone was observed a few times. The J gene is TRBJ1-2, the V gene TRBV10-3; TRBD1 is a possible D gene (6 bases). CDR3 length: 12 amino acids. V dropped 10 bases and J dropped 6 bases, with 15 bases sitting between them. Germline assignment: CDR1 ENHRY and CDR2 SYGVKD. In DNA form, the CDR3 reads TGTGCCACCATTCAGGGGAAGGATGGCTACACCTTC. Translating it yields CATIQGKDGYTF.

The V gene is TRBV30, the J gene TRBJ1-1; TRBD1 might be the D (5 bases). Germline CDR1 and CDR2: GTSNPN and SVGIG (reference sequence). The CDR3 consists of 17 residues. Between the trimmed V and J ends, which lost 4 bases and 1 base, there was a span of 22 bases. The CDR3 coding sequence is TGTGCCTGGAAGGGAAAGACCGGGACGGAGAAGAACACTGAAGCTTTCTTT. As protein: CAWKGKTGTEKNTEAFF.

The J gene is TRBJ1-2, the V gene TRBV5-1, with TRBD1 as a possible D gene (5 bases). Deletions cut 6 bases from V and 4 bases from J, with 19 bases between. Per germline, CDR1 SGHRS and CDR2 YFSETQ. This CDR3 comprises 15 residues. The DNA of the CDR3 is TGCGCCAGCAATGATGGTGGGGGTTCGGGCTATGGCTACACCTTC. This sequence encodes CASNDGGGSGYGYTF.

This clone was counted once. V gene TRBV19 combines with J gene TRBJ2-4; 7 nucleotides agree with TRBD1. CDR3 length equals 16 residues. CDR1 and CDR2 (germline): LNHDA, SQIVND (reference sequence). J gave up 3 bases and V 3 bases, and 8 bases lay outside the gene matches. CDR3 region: CASSMYNRGGKNIQYF. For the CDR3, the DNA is TGTGCCAGTAGTATGTATAACAGGGGCGGCAAAAACATTCAGTACTTC.

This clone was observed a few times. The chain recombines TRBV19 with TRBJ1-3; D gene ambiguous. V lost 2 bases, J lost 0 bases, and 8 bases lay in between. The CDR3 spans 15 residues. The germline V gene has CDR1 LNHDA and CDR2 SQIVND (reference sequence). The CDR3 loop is CASSISGDSGNTIYF. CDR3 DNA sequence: TGTGCCAGTAGTATATCCGGGGACTCTGGAAACACCATATATTTT. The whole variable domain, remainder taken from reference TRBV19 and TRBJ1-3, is DGGITQSPKYLFRKEGQNVTLSCEQNLNHDAMYWYRQDPGQGLRLIYYSQIVNDFQKGDIAEGYSVSREKKESFPLTVTSAQKNPTAFYLCASSISGDSGNTIYFGEGSWLTVV.

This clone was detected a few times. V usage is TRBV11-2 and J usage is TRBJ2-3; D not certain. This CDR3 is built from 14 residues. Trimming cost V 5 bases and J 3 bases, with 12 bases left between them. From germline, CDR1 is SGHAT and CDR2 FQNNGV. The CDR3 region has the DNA TGTGCCAGCAGCGTTTCGACCCTAACAGATACGCAGTATTTT. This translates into CASSVSTLTDTQYF.

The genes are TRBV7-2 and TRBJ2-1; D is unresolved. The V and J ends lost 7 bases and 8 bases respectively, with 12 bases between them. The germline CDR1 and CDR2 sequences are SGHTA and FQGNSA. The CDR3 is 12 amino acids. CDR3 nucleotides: TGTGCCAGCAATCAGGTAGTTGATGAGCAGTTCTTC. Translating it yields CASNQVVDEQFF.

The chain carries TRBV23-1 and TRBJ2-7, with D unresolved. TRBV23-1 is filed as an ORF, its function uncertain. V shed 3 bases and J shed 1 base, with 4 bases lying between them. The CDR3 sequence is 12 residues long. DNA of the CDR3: TGCGCCAGCAGTCAGGGTTCCTACGAGCAGTACTTC. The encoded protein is CASSQGSYEQYF.

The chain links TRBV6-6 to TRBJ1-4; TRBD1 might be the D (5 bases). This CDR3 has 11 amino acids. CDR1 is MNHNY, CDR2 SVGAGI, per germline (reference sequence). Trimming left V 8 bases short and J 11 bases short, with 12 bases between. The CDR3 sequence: CASLWEGKLFF. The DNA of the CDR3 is TGTGCCAGCCTCTGGGAGGGGAAACTGTTTTTT.

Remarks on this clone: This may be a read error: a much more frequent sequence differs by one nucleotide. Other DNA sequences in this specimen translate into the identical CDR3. This CDR3 is CASSLSDSNQPQHF. CDR3 nucleotide sequence: TGTGCCAGCAGCTTGTCAGATAGCAATCAGCCCCAGCATTTT. The V and J genes are TRBV7-2 and TRBJ1-5; D is unresolved. The CDR3 sequence is 14 residues long. V lost 3 bases to trimming and J lost 0 bases, with 6 bases between them. CDR1 and CDR2 (germline): SGHTA, FQGNSA.

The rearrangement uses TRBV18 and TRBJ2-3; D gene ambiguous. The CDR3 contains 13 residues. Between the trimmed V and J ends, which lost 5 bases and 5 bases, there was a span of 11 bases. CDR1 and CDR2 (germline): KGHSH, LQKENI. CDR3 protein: CASSRLFEDTQYF. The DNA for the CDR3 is TGTGCCAGCTCAAGATTGTTTGAAGATACGCAGTATTTT.

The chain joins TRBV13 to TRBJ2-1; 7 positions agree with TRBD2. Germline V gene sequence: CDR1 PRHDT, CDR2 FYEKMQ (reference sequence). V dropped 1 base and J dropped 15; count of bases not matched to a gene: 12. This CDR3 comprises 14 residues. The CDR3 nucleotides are TGTGCCAGCAGCTTAGACCCAGCGGCGGGGGTTCCGTTCTTC. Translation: CASSLDPAAGVPFF.

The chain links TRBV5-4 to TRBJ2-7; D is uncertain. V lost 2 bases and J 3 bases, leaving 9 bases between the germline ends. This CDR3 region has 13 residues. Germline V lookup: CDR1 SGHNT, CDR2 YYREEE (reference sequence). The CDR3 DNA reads TGTGCCAGCAGCTTCGGGCCTTTCTACGAGCAGTACTTC. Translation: CASSFGPFYEQYF. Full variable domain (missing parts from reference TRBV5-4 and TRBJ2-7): ETGVTQSPTHLIKTRGQQVTLRCSSQSGHNTVSWYQQALGQGPQFIFQYYREEENGRGNFPPRFSGLQFPNYSSELNVNALELDDSALYLCASSFGPFYEQYFGPGTRLTVT.

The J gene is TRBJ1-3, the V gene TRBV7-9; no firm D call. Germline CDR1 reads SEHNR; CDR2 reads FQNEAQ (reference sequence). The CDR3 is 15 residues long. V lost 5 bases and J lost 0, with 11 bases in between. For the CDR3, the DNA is TGTGCCAGCAGCCGGACCTTGAGCTCTGGAAACACCATATATTTT. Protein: CASSRTLSSGNTIYF.

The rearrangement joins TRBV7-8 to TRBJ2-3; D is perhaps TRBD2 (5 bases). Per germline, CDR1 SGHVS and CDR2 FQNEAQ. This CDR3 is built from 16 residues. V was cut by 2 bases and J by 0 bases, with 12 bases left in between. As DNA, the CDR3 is TGTGCCAGCAGCTTATTCGGGCGGAGGAGCACAGATACGCAGTATTTT. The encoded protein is CASSLFGRRSTDTQYF.

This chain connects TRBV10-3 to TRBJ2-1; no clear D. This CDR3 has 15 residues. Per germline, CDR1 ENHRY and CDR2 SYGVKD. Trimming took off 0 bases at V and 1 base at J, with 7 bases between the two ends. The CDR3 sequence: CAISESSVSYNEQFF. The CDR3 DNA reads TGTGCCATCAGTGAGTCGTCCGTATCCTACAATGAGCAGTTCTTC.

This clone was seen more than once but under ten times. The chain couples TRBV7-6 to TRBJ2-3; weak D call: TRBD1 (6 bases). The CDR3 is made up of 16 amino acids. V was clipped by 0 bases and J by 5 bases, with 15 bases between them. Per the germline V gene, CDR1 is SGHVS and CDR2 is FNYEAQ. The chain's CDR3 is CASSLAGGTRGDTQYF. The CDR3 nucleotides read TGTGCCAGCAGCTTAGCAGGGGGAACCAGGGGAGATACGCAGTATTTT.

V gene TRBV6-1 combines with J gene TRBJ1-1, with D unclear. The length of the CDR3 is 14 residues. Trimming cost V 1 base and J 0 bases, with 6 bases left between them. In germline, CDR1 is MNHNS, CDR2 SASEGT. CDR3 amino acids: CASSEGPVNTEAFF. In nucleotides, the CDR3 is TGTGCCAGCAGTGAAGGACCCGTGAACACTGAAGCTTTCTTT.

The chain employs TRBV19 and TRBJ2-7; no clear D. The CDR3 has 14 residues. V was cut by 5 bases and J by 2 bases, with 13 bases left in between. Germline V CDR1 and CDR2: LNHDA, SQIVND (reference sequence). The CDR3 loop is CASSATKATYEQYF. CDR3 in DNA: TGTGCCAGTAGTGCAACCAAAGCTACCTACGAGCAGTACTTC.

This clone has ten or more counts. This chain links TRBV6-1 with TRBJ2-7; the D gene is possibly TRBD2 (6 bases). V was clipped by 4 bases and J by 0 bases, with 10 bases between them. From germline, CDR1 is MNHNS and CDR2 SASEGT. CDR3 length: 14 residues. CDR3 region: CASSVGGVSYEQYF. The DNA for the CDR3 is TGTGCCAGCAGTGTCGGAGGGGTCTCCTACGAGCAGTACTTC.

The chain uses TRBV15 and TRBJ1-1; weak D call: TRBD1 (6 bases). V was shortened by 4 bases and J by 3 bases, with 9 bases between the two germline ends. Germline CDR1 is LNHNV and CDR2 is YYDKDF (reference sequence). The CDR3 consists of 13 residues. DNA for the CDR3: TGTGCCACCAGCAAAGGACAGTACACTGAAGCTTTCTTT. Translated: CATSKGQYTEAFF.

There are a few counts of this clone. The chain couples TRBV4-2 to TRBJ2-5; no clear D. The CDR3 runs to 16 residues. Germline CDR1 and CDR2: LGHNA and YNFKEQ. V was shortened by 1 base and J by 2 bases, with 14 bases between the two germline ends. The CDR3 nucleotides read TGTGCCAGCAGCCAAGCCCCTGGCGGAACGCAAGAGACCCAGTACTTC. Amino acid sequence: CASSQAPGGTQETQYF.

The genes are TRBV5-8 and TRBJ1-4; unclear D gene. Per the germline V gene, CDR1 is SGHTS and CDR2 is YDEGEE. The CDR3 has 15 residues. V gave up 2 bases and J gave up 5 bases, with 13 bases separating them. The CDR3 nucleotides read TGTGCCAGCAGCTTCGCGTCACAACTCAATGAAAAACTGTTTTTT. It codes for CASSFASQLNEKLFF.

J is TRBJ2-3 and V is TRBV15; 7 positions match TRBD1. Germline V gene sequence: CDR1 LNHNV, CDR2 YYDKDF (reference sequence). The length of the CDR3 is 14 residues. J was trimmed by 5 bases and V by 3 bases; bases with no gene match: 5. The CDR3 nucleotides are TGTGCCACCAGCAGGAGACAGGGTGGAGATACGCAGTATTTT. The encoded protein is CATSRRQGGDTQYF.

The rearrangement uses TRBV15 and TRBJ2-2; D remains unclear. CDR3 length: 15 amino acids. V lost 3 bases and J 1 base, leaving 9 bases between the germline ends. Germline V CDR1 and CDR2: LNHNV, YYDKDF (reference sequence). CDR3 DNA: TGTGCCACCAGCAGGTTAGAGCTGAACACCGGGGAGCTGTTTTTT. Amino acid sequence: CATSRLELNTGELFF.